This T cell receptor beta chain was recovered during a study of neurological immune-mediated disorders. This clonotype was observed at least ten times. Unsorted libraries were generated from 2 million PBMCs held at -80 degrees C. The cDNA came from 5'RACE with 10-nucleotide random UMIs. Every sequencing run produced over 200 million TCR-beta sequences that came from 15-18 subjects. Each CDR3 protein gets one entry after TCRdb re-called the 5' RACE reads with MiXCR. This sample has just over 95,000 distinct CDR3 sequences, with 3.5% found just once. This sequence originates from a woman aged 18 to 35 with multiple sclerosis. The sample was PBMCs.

CDR3 nucleotides: TGTGCCAGCAGTTTAAAAGGGGGGGCAAACATTCAGTACTTC. This encodes CASSLKGGANIQYF. V is TRBV28 and J is TRBJ2-4, with D perhaps matching TRBD2 (7 bases). The CDR3 runs to 14 residues. CDR1 is MDHEN, CDR2 SYDVKM, per germline. V lost 2 bases to trimming and J lost 6 bases, with 11 bases between them.